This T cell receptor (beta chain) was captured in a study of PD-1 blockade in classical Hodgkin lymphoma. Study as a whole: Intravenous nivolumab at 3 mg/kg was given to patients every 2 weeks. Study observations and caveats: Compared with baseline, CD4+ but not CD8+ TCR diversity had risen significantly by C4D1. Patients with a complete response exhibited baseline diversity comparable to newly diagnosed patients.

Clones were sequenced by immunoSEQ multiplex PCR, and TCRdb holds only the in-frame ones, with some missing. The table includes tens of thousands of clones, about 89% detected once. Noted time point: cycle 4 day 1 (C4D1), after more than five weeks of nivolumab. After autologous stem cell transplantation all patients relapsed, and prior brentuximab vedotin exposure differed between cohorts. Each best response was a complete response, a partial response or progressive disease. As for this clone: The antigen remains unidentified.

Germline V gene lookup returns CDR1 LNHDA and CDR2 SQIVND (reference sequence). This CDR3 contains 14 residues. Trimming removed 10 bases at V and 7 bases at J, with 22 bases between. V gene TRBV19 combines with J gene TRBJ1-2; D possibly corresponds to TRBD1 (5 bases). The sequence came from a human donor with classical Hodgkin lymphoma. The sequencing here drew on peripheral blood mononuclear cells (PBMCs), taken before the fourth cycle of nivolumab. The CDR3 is CAIQSTRGRGGYTF. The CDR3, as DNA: TGTGCCATCCAGTCGACGAGGGGCCGCGGTGGCTACACCTTC.